These 6 T cell receptor beta chains originate from one sample sequenced in a study of early T cells in non-severe SARS-CoV-2 infection. TCRdb itself ran the 5' RACE reads through MiXCR, one entry per CDR3 protein. Among 25,000 to 35,000 distinct CDR3 sequences, 4.5% to 6% were seen once, and the ten largest hold 5% to 5.5%. The sample comprised whole blood. All receptors come from an adult who was a healthcare worker with PCR-confirmed SARS-CoV-2 infection or an uninfected control (not recorded which).

This clonotype was seen at least ten times. The rearrangement links TRBV20-1 to TRBJ1-5; the D is unclear. Germline assignment: CDR1 DFQATT and CDR2 SNEGSKA (reference sequence). The CDR3 length is 11 residues. The V end lost 6 bases, the J end lost 6 bases, and 9 bases lay between the germline ends. The CDR3 region has the DNA TGCAGTGCCACCCTTTCTCAGCCCCAGCATTTT. It encodes CSATLSQPQHF.

This clonotype was counted only a few times. This chain uses TRBV10-2 with TRBJ2-5; perhaps D is TRBD1 or TRBD2 (6 bases each). V dropped 11 bases and J dropped 4 bases, with 26 bases sitting between them. The CDR3 spans 16 residues. The germline V gene has CDR1 WSHSY and CDR2 SAAADI. As DNA, the CDR3 is TGCGCCTCAGAGCCCCAAAGAGGGGGGAGGCGAGAGACCCAGTACTTC. This sequence encodes CASEPQRGGRRETQYF.

This clonotype was seen many times. The rearrangement uses TRBV14 and TRBJ2-7; D unresolved. V was shortened by 1 base and J by 6 bases, with 10 bases between the two germline ends. This CDR3 is built from 13 residues. Germline V gives CDR1 SGHDN, CDR2 FVKESK. The CDR3 region is CASSQALQGEQYV. The DNA of the CDR3 is TGTGCCAGCAGCCAAGCCCTTCAAGGCGAGCAGTACGTC.

This clonotype was observed once. The chain employs TRBV3-1 and TRBJ2-7; 9 bases align to TRBD2. The CDR3 extends over 14 amino acids. The germline V gene has CDR1 LGHDT and CDR2 YNNKEL (reference sequence). V dropped 4 bases and J dropped 6; count of bases not matched to a gene: 7. CDR3: CASSPYSGRREQYF. The DNA for the CDR3 is TGTGCCAGCAGCCCCTATAGCGGGAGACGCGAGCAGTACTTC.

This clonotype came up many times. The chain uses TRBV24-1 and TRBJ2-5, with D possibly being TRBD2 (6 bases). The CDR3 contains 15 residues. Germline V gene data show CDR1 as KGHDR and CDR2 as SFDVKD. The germline V and J ends were trimmed by 5 bases and 3 bases, with 15 bases remaining between them. This chain's CDR3 is CATSAGLQSKETQYF. As DNA, the CDR3 is TGTGCCACCAGTGCGGGACTTCAGAGCAAAGAGACCCAGTACTTC.

This clonotype was seen at least ten times. The genes are TRBV3-1 and TRBJ1-6; the D gene is possibly TRBD1 (6 bases). V was shortened by 0 bases and J by 8 bases, with 11 bases between the two germline ends. CDR1 and CDR2 from the germline V gene are LGHDT and YNNKEL (reference sequence). The CDR3 is 15 residues long. CDR3 in DNA: TGTGCCAGCAGCCAAGAGGCAGGGGTTCATTCACCCCTCCACTTT. Its translation is CASSQEAGVHSPLHF. The full variable domain, in which reference TRBV3-1 and TRBJ1-6 provide the parts outside the CDR3, is DTAVSQTPKYLVTQMGNDKSIKCEQNLGHDTMYWYKQDSKKFLKIMFSYNNKELIINETVPNRFSPKSPDKAHLNLHINSLELGDSAVYFCASSQEAGVHSPLHFGNGTRLTVT.